The clone carrying this T cell receptor beta chain appeared many times. Authors' methods: The number of TCRs in each sample had a median of approximately 96,000 and spanned roughly 23,224 to 750,000. Using its own MiXCR run on the RACE reads, TCRdb lists one record per CDR3 protein. The V and J calls, along with clone size, are taken from TCRdb and not from the paper's own processing. The data show 45,000 or so distinct CDR3 sequences, with roughly 4.2% seen just once and under 7% held by the top ten. The source of the sample is a study of human T cells and chemical hapten exposure. Time point specified: healthy volunteer bleed at 2 weeks. It was from unfractionated whole blood that total RNA was extracted. Input material: whole blood. This clonotype originated in a human donor in good health. Some clones in this sample may be carry-over from other donors' samples.

Here the CDR3 DNA reads TGTGCCAGCAGCGTCGGGACTAGCGCCTTAGGGGGATACAATGAGCAGTTCTTC. Its translation: CASSVGTSALGGYNEQFF. The V and J genes are TRBV9 and TRBJ2-1, with TRBD2 matching over 10 bases. The germline gives CDR1 SGDLS, CDR2 YYNGEE. The CDR3 is 18 amino acids. The junction had 12 bases not matched to a gene; V was cut back by 2 bases and J by 4 bases.